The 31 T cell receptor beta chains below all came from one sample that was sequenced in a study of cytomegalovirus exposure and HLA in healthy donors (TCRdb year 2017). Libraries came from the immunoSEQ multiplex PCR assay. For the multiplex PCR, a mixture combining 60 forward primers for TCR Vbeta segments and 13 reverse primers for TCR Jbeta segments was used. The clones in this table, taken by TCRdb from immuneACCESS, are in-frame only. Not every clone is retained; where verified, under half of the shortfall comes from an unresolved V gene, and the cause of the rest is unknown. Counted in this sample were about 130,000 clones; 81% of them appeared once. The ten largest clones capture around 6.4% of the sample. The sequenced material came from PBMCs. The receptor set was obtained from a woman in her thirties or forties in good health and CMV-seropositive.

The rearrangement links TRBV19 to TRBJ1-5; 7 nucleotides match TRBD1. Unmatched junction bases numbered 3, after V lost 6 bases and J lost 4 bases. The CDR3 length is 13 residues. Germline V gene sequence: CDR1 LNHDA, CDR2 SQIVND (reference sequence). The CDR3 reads CASRGQLNQPQHF. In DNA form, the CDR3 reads TGTGCCAGTAGGGGACAGTTGAATCAGCCCCAGCATTTT.

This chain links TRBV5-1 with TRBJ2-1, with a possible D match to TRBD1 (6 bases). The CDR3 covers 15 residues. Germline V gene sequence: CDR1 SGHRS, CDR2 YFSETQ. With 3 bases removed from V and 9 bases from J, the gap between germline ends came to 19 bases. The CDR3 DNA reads TGCGCCAGCAGCTCAGACGGGACACCCAAGGGTGAGCAGTTCTTC. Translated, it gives CASSSDGTPKGEQFF.

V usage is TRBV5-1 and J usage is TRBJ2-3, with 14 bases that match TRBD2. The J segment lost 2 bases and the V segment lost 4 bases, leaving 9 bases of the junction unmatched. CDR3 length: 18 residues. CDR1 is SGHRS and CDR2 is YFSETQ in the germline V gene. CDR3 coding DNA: TGCGCCAGCAGCCCGGGACTAGCGGGGGCCATACCCACAGATACGCAGTATTTT. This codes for CASSPGLAGAIPTDTQYF.

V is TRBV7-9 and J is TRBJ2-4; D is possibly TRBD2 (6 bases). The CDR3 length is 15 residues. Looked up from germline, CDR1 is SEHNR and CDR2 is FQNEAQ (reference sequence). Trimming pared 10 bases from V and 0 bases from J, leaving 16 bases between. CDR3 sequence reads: CATQIPGLAKNIQYF. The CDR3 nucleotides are TGTGCCACCCAGATCCCGGGACTAGCCAAAAACATTCAGTACTTC.

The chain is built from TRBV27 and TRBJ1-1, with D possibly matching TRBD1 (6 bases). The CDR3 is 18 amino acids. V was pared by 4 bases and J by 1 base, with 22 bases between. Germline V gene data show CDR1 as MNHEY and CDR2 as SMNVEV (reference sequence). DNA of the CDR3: TGTGCCAGCAGTTCCCCAAAAGGGGACATGAAGTGGAACACTGAAGCTTTCTTT. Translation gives CASSSPKGDMKWNTEAFF.

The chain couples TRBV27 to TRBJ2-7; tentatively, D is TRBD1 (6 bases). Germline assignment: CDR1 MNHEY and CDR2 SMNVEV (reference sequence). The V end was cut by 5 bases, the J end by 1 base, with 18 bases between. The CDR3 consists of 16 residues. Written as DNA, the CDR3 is TGTGCCAGCAGTCCGGATGGGGCAGGGGTATCCTACGAGCAGTACTTC. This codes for CASSPDGAGVSYEQYF.

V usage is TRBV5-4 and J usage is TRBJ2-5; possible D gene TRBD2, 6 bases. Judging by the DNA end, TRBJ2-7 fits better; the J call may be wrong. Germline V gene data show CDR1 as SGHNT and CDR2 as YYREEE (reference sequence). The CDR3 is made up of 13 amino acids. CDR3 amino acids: CASSLTGSGEQYF. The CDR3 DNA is TGTGCCAGCAGCTTGACCGGGAGCGGCGAGCAGTACTTC.

The CDR3: CASSLRDQGAYEQYF. The CDR3 DNA is TGTGCCAGCAGCTTACGGGACCAGGGGGCCTACGAGCAGTACTTC. This chain connects TRBV5-5 to TRBJ2-7, with TRBD1 matching 7 bases. This CDR3 comprises 15 residues. CDR1 and CDR2 from the germline V gene are SGHKS and YYEKEE (reference sequence). V gave up 2 bases and J gave up 2 bases; unmatched junction bases: 7.

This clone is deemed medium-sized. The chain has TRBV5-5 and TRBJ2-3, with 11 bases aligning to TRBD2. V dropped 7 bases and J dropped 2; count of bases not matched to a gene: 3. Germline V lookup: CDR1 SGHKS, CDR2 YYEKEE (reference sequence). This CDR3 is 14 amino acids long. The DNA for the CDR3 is TGTGCCAGCCCGGGACTAGCGGCCACAGATACGCAGTATTTT. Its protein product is CASPGLAATDTQYF.

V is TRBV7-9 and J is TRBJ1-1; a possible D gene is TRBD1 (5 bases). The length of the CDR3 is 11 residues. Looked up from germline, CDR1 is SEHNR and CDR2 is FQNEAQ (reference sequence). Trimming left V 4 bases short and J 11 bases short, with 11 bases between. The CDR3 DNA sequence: TGTGCCAGCAGCTGGAATTCAGGGGCTTTCTTT. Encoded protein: CASSWNSGAFF.

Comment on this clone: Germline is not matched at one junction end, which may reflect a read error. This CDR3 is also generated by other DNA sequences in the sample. CDR3 coding DNA: TGTGCTAGCAGCCGACTGGGACAGGGGCCCTCCTACAATGAGCAGTTCTTC. Translating it yields CASSRLGQGPSYNEQFF. V and J are TRBV7-7 and TRBJ2-1; 10 bases fit TRBD1. CDR1 SSHAT and CDR2 FNYEAQ come from the germline V gene (reference sequence). The CDR3 is 17 amino acids.

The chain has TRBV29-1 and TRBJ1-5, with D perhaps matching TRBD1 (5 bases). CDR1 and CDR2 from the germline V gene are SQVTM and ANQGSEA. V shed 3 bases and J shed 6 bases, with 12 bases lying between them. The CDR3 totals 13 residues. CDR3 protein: CSVDPGGTQPQHF. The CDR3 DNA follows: TGCAGCGTTGACCCCGGGGGGACTCAGCCCCAGCATTTT.

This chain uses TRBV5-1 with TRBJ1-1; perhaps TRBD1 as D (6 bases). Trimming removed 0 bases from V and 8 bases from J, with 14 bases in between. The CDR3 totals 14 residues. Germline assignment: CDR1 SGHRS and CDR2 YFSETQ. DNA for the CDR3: TGCGCCAGCAGCTTGGAGGACAGCCGGGTGGAAGCTTTCTTT. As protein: CASSLEDSRVEAFF.

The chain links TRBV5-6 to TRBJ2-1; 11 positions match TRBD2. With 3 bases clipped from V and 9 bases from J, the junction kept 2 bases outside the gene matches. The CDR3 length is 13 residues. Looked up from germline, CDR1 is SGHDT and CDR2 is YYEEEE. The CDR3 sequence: CASSSGTSGEQFF. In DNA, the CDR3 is TGTGCCAGCAGCTCGGGGACTAGCGGTGAGCAGTTCTTC. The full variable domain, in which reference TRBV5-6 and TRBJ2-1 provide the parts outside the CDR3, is DAGVTQSPTHLIKTRGQQVTLRCSPKSGHDTVSWYQQALGQGPQFIFQYYEEEERQRGNFPDRFSGHQFPNYSSELNVNALLLGDSALYLCASSSGTSGEQFFGPGTRLTVL.

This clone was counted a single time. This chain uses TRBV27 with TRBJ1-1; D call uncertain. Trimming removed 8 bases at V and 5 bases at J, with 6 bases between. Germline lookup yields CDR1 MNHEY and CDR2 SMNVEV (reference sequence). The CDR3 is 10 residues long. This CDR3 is CASGPTEAFF. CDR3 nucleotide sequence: TGTGCCAGCGGGCCGACTGAAGCTTTCTTT.

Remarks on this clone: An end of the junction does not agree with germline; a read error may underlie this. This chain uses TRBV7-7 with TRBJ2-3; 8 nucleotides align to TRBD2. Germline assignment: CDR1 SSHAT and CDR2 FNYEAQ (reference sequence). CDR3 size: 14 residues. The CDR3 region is CASSTSGGEDTQYF. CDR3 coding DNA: TGTGCTAGCAGTACCAGCGGGGGCGAGGATACGCAGTATTTT. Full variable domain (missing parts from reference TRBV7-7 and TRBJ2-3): GAGVSQSPRYKVTKRGQDVTLRCDPISSHATLYWYQQALGQGPEFLTYFNYEAQPDKSGLPSDRFSAERPEGSISTLTIQRTEQRDSAMYRCASSTSGGEDTQYFGPGTRLTVL.

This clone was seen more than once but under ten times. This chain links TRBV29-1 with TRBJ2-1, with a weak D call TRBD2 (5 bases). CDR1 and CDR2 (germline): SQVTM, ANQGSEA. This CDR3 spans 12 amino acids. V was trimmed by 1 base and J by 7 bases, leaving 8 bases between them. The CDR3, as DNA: TGCAGCGTTGAAGGGCTAGCTAATGAGCAGTTCTTC. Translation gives CSVEGLANEQFF.

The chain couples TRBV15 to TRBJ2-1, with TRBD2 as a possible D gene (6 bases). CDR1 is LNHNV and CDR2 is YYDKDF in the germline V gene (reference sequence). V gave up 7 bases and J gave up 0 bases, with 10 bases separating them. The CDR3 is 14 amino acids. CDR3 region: CATKRDSSYNEQFF. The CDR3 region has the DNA TGTGCCACCAAGAGGGACTCCTCCTACAATGAGCAGTTCTTC.

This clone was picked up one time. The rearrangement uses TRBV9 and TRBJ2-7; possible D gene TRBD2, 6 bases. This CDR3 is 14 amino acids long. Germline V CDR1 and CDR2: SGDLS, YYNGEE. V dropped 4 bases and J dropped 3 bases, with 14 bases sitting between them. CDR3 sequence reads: CASSTWEASYEQYF. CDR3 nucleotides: TGTGCCAGCAGCACCTGGGAGGCAAGCTACGAGCAGTACTTC.

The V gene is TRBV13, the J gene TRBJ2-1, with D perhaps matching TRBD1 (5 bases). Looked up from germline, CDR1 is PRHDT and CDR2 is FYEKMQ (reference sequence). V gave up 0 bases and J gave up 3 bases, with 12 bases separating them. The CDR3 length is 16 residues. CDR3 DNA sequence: TGTGCCAGCAGCTTAGGTGAGACAGACTTCTACAATGAGCAGTTCTTC. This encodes CASSLGETDFYNEQFF.

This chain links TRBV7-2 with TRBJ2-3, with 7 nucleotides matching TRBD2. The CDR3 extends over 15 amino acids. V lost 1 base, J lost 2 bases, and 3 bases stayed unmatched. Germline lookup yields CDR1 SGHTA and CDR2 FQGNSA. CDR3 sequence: CASSLVAGVTDTQYF. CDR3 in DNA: TGTGCCAGCAGCTTAGTGGCGGGGGTCACAGATACGCAGTATTTT. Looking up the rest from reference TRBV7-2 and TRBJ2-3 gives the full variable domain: GAGVSQSPSNKVTEKGKDVELRCDPISGHTALYWYRQSLGQGLEFLIYFQGNSAPDKSGLPSDRFSAERTGGSVSTLTIQRTQQEDSAVYLCASSLVAGVTDTQYFGPGTRLTVL.

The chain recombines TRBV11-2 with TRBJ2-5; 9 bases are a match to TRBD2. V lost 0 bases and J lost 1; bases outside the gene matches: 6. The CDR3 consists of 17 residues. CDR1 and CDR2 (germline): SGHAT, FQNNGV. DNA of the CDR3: TGTGCCAGCAGCTTAGAAGTGGGCGGGGGGGCCCAAGAGACCCAGTACTTC. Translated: CASSLEVGGGAQETQYF.

DNA of the CDR3: TGTGCCAGCAGCTTAAAAGGCAGCGCCTCTGGGGCCAACGTCCTGACTTTC. It specifies CASSLKGSASGANVLTF. The J gene is TRBJ2-6, the V gene TRBV7-3; no clear D. V was pared by 1 base and J by 0 bases, with 10 bases between. Per germline, CDR1 SGHTA and CDR2 FQGTGA. CDR3 size: 17 residues.

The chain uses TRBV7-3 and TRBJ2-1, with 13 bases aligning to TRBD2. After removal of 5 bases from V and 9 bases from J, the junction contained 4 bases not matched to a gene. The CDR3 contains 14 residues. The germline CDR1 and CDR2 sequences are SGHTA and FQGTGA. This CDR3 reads CASSLRTSGGEQFF. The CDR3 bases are TGTGCCAGCAGCCTCCGGACTAGCGGGGGTGAGCAGTTCTTC.

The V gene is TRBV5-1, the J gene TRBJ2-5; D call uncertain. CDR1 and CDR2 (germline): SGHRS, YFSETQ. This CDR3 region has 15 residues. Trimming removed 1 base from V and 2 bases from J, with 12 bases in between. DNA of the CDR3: TGCGCCAGCAGCTTGTCAAGCGTAAGGCAAGAGACCCAGTACTTC. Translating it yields CASSLSSVRQETQYF. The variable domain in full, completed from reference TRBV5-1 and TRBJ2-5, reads KAGVTQTPRYLIKTRGQQVTLSCSPISGHRSVSWYQQTPGQGLQFLFEYFSETQRNKGNFPGRFSGRQFSNSRSEMNVSTLELGDSALYLCASSLSSVRQETQYFGPGTRLLVL.

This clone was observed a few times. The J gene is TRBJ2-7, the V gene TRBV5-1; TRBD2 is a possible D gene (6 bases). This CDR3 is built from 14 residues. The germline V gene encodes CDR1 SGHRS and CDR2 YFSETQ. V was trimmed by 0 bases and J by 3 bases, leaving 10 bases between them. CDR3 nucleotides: TGCGCCAGCAGCTTGGAGGGGCGGGACTACGAGCAGTACTTC. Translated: CASSLEGRDYEQYF.

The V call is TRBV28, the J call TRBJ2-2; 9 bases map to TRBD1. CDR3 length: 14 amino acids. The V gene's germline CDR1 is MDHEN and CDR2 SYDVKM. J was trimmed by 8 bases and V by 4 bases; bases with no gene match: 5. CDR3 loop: CASSSGQGEGELFF. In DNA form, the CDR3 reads TGTGCCAGCAGTTCGGGACAGGGTGAAGGGGAGCTGTTTTTT. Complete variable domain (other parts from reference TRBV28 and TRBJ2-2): DVKVTQSSRYLVKRTGEKVFLECVQDMDHENMFWYRQDPGLGLRLIYFSYDVKMKEKGDIPEGYSVSREKKERFSLILESASTNQTSMYLCASSSGQGEGELFFGEGSRLTVL.

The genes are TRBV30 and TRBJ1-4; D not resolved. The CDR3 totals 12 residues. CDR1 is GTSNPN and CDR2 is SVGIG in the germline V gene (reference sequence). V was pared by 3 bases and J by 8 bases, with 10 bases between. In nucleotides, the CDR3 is TGTGCCTGGAGAGGAGCGGACGAAAAACTGTTTTTT. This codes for CAWRGADEKLFF.

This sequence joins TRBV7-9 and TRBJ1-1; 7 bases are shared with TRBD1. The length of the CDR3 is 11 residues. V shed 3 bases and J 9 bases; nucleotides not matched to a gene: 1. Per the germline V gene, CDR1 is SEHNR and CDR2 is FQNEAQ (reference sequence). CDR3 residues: CASSLGQKAFF. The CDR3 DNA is TGTGCCAGCAGCTTGGGACAGAAAGCTTTCTTT.

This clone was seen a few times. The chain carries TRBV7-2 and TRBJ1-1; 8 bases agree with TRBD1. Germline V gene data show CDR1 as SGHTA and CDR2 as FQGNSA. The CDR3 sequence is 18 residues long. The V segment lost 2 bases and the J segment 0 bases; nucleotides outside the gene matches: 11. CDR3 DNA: TGTGCCAGCAGCTTAAGGGCCGGGACAGGAAGATTGAACACTGAAGCTTTCTTT. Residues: CASSLRAGTGRLNTEAFF.

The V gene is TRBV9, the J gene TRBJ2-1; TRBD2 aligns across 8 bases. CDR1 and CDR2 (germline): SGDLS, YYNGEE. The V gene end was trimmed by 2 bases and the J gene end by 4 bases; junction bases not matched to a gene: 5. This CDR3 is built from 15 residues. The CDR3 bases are TGTGCCAGCAGCGTTGTAGCGGGGCTATACAATGAGCAGTTCTTC. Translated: CASSVVAGLYNEQFF.